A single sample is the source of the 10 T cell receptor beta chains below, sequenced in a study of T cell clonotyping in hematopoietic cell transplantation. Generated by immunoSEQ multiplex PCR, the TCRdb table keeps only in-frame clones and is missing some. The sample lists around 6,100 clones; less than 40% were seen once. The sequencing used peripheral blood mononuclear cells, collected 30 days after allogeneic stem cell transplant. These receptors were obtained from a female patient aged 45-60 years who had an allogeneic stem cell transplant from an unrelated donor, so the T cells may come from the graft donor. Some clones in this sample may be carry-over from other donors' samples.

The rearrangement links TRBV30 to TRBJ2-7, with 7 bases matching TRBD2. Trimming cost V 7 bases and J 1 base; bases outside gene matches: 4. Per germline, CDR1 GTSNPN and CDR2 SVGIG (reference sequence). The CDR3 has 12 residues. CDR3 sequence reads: CASGRVSYEQYF. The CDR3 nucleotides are TGTGCCTCGGGGAGGGTGTCCTACGAGCAGTACTTC.

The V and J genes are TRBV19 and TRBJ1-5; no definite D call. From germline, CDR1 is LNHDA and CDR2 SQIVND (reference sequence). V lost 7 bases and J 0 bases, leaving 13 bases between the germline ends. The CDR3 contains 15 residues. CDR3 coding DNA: TGTGCCAGTACCGGTGGTGAGTATAGCAATCAGCCCCAGCATTTT. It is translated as CASTGGEYSNQPQHF.

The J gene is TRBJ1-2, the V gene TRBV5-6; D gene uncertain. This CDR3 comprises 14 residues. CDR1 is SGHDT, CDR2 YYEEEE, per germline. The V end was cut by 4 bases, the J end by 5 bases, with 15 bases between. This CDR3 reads CASSPPEALYGYTF. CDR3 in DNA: TGTGCCAGCAGCCCACCCGAGGCGTTATATGGCTACACCTTC.

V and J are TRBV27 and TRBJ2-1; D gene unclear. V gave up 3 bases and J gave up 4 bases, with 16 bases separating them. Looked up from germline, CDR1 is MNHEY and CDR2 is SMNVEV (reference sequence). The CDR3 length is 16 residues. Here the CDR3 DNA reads TGTGCCAGCAGTTTTTGGCGGCCTGAGAAATACAATGAGCAGTTCTTC. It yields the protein CASSFWRPEKYNEQFF.

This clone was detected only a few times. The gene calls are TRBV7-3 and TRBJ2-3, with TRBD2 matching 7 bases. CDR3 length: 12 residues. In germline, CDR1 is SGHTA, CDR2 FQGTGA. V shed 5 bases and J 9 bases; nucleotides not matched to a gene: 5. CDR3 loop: CASSASGGTQYF. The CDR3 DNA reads TGTGCCAGCAGCGCTAGCGGAGGAACGCAGTATTTT. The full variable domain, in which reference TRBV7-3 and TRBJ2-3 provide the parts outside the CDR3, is GAGVSQTPSNKVTEKGKYVELRCDPISGHTALYWYRQSLGQGPEFLIYFQGTGAADDSGLPNDRFFAVRPEGSVSTLKIQRTERGDSAVYLCASSASGGTQYFGPGTRLTVL.

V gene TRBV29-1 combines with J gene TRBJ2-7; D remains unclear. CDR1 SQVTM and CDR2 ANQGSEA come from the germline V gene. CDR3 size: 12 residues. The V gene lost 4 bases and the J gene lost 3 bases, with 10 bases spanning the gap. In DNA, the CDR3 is TGCAGCGTTGGTTCAGGCTACTACGAGCAGTACTTC. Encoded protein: CSVGSGYYEQYF.

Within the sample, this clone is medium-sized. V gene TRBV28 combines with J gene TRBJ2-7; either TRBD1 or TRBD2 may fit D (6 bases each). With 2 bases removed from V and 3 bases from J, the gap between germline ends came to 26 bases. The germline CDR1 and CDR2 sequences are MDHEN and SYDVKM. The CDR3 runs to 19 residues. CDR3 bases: TGTGCCAGCAGTTTAGATTTGGGGGGCGCAAAGGGAGCGGGCTACGAGCAGTACTTC. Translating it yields CASSLDLGGAKGAGYEQYF. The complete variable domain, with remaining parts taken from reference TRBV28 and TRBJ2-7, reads DVKVTQSSRYLVKRTGEKVFLECVQDMDHENMFWYRQDPGLGLRLIYFSYDVKMKEKGDIPEGYSVSREKKERFSLILESASTNQTSMYLCASSLDLGGAKGAGYEQYFGPGTRLTVT.

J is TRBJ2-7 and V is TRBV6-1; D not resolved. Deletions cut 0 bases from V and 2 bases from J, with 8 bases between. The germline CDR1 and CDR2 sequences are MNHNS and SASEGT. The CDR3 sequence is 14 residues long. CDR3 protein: CASSEAHPTYEQYF. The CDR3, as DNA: TGTGCCAGCAGTGAAGCCCACCCAACCTACGAGCAGTACTTC.

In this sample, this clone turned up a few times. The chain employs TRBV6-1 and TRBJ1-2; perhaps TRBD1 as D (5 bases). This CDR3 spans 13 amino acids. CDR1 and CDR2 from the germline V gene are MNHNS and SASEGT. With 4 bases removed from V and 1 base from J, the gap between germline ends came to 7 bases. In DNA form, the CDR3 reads TGTGCCAGCAGTGGACAGATTAACTATGGCTACACCTTC. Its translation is CASSGQINYGYTF.

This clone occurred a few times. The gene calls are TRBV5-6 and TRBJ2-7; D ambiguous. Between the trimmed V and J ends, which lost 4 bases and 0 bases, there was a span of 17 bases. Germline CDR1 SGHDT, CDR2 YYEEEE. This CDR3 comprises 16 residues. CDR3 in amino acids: CASSPRFGGASYEQYF. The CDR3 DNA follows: TGTGCCAGCAGCCCAAGATTTGGCGGAGCCTCCTACGAGCAGTACTTC.